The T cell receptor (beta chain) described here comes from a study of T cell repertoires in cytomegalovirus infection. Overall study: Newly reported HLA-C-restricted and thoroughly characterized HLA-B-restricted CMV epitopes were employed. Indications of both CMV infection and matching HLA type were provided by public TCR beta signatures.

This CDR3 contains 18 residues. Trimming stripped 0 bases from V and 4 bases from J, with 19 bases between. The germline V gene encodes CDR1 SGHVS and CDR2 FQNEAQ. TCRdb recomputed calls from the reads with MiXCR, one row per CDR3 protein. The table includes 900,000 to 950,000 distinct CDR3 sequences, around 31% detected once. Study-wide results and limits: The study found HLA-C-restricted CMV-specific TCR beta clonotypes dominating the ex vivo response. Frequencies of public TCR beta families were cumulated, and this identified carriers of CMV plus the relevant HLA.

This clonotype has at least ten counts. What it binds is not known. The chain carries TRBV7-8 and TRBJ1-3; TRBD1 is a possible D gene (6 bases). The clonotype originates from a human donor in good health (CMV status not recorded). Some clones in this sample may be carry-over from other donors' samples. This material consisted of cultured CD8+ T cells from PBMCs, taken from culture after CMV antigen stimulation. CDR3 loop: CASSLAGVEDRTGNTIYF. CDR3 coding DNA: TGTGCCAGCAGCTTAGCGGGAGTAGAGGACAGAACAGGAAACACCATATATTTT.